Listed here are 23 T cell receptor beta chains from one sample, sequenced in a study of T cell repertoires in cytomegalovirus infection. TCRdb itself ran the reads through MiXCR, one entry per CDR3 protein. Altogether approximately 550,000 distinct CDR3 sequences are present, approximately 16% being singletons, with the ten largest covering around 25%. What was sequenced was CD8+ T cells from PBMCs. The receptors shown here come from a human donor in good health (CMV status not recorded). Some clones in this sample may be carry-over from other donors' samples.

The V and J genes are TRBV19 and TRBJ1-5; tentative D call: TRBD1 (6 bases). CDR1 and CDR2 from the germline V gene are LNHDA and SQIVND (reference sequence). With 10 bases removed from V and 4 bases from J, the gap between germline ends came to 14 bases. This CDR3 is 13 amino acids long. The CDR3 DNA reads as TGTGCCACCGGAGGGGGAACTAATCAGCCCCAGCATTTT. Its protein is CATGGGTNQPQHF.

The chain is built from TRBV28 and TRBJ2-3; perhaps TRBD1 as D (6 bases). Trimming shortened V by 1 base and J by 0 bases, and 14 bases separated the two germline ends. Germline assignment: CDR1 MDHEN and CDR2 SYDVKM. The CDR3 is 17 amino acids. CDR3 in DNA: TGTGCCAGCAGTTTATACCCCCGGGACACCAGCACAGATACGCAGTATTTT. Its protein product is CASSLYPRDTSTDTQYF.

This clonotype has more than one count but fewer than ten. This chain connects TRBV4-1 to TRBJ2-7, with D tentatively TRBD2 (6 bases). V was pared by 1 base and J by 3 bases, with 13 bases between. Germline CDR1 and CDR2: MGHRA and YSYEKL. The CDR3 extends over 15 amino acids. CDR3: CASSQALAPIYEQYF. CDR3 coding DNA: TGCGCCAGCAGCCAAGCGCTAGCGCCCATCTACGAGCAGTACTTC.

This clonotype was seen only a few times. This chain uses TRBV5-5 with TRBJ2-5; 8 nucleotides line up with TRBD1. Germline V CDR1 and CDR2: SGHKS, YYEKEE (reference sequence). There are 15 residues in the CDR3. The V gene end was trimmed by 4 bases and the J gene end by 2 bases; junction bases not matched to a gene: 7. The CDR3, as DNA: TGTGCCAGCAGCCCTACTGACAGGGGTCAAGAGACCCAGTACTTC. Amino acids: CASSPTDRGQETQYF. The full variable domain, completed using reference TRBV5-5 and TRBJ2-5, is DAGVTQSPTHLIKTRGQQVTLRCSPISGHKSVSWYQQVLGQGPQFIFQYYEKEERGRGNFPDRFSARQFPNYSSELNVNALLLGDSALYLCASSPTDRGQETQYFGPGTRLLVL.

This clonotype was counted at least ten times. The chain couples TRBV15 to TRBJ2-1, with TRBD2 as a possible D gene (6 bases). Trimming left V 0 bases short and J 8 bases short, with 14 bases between. CDR1 is LNHNV, CDR2 YYDKDF, per germline (reference sequence). The CDR3 runs 15 residues. This chain's CDR3 is CATSRDRSGGYEQFF. The DNA of the CDR3 is TGTGCCACCAGCAGAGATCGTAGTGGAGGGTATGAGCAGTTCTTC.

This clonotype was picked up a small number of times. The gene calls are TRBV29-1 and TRBJ2-3; a weak D match, TRBD1 (6 bases). The CDR3 extends over 11 amino acids. Germline CDR1 reads SQVTM; CDR2 reads ANQGSEA. V dropped 6 bases and J dropped 8 bases, with 12 bases sitting between them. DNA of the CDR3: TGCAGCGTCCACAGGGACGGTACGCAGTATTTT. It encodes CSVHRDGTQYF.

This chain uses TRBV9 with TRBJ2-1, with D unclear. The ends were cut back, 3 bases at V and 6 bases at J, with 13 bases in the middle. The CDR3 is 14 residues long. Germline V gene lookup returns CDR1 SGDLS and CDR2 YYNGEE. Here the CDR3 DNA reads TGTGCCAGCAGCGCTTTAGCCGTAACCAATGAGCAGTTCTTC. Protein product: CASSALAVTNEQFF.

This clonotype was recorded a few times. The chain recombines TRBV14 with TRBJ1-2; D gene uncertain. Germline V gene lookup returns CDR1 SGHDN and CDR2 FVKESK. This CDR3 has 12 amino acids. The germline V and J ends were trimmed by 2 bases and 4 bases, with 5 bases remaining between them. The CDR3 spells CASSQRGYGYTF. CDR3 nucleotides: TGTGCCAGCAGCCAACGTGGCTATGGCTACACCTTC.

The J gene is TRBJ1-1, the V gene TRBV14, with D maybe TRBD1 (5 bases). The V gene lost 7 bases and the J gene lost 0 bases, with 9 bases spanning the gap. The CDR3 has 13 residues. Germline lookup yields CDR1 SGHDN and CDR2 FVKESK. CDR3 amino acids: CASTWGLNTEAFF. CDR3 DNA sequence: TGTGCCAGCACCTGGGGGTTGAACACTGAAGCTTTCTTT.

The chain links TRBV6-1 to TRBJ2-3; 9 bases map to TRBD2. CDR1 is MNHNS, CDR2 SASEGT, per germline. The CDR3 runs 16 residues. V trimming: 5 bases; J trimming: 3 bases; junction bases outside the gene matches: 9. CDR3 sequence (DNA): TGTGCCAGCAGTCCTCGCGGGAGGGCTATGACAGATACGCAGTATTTT. Translating gives CASSPRGRAMTDTQYF.

The CDR3 nucleotides are TGCGCCAGTGGTCGGGCGACCAATGAGCAGTTCTTC. This sequence encodes CASGRATNEQFF. The V and J genes are TRBV10-2 and TRBJ2-1; D is undetermined. V shed 9 bases and J shed 6 bases, with 12 bases lying between them. Germline V CDR1 and CDR2: WSHSY, SAAADI. The CDR3 is made up of 12 amino acids.

The chain links TRBV6-2 or TRBV6-3 to TRBJ2-3, with TRBD2 matching over 9 bases. Trimming at V came to 7 bases and at J to 0 bases, leaving 8 bases not matched to a gene. Germline lookup yields CDR1 MNHEY and CDR2 SVGEGT. The CDR3 extends over 16 amino acids. In DNA form, the CDR3 reads TGTGCCAGCACCTGGGGGCGGGGGGGCAGCACAGATACGCAGTATTTT. Protein sequence: CASTWGRGGSTDTQYF.

This clonotype has a count of ten or more. V and J are TRBV10-3 and TRBJ1-1; 8 bases line up with TRBD1. The CDR3 runs 18 residues. Trimming removed 6 bases from V and 0 bases from J; junction bases left unmatched: 15. The germline V gene has CDR1 ENHRY and CDR2 SYGVKD. CDR3 in DNA: TGTGCCATCAGAGGAGGGTCAGGGGGCGGTTTGGTGAACACTGAAGCTTTCTTT. Its translation: CAIRGGSGGGLVNTEAFF.

This clonotype was seen a few times. V gene TRBV6-5 combines with J gene TRBJ1-1, with D possibly matching TRBD1 (6 bases). The germline gives CDR1 MNHEY, CDR2 SVGAGI. V was pared by 0 bases and J by 0 bases, with 14 bases between. This CDR3 is 17 amino acids long. The chain's CDR3 is CASSYSARGLMNTEAFF. The CDR3 DNA sequence: TGTGCCAGCAGTTACTCAGCACGGGGGCTGATGAACACTGAAGCTTTCTTT.

This clonotype was recorded many times. The chain has TRBV7-9 and TRBJ2-1; TRBD2 matches 7 bases. Germline CDR1 and CDR2: SEHNR and FQNEAQ (reference sequence). CDR3 size: 14 residues. J was trimmed by 8 bases and V by 3 bases; bases with no gene match: 7. Here the CDR3 reads CASSFLRGKDEQFF. Written as DNA, the CDR3 is TGTGCCAGCAGCTTCCTGCGGGGGAAGGATGAGCAGTTCTTC.

This clonotype was seen more than once but under ten times. V and J are TRBV2 and TRBJ2-7; 7 bases agree with TRBD1. V was pared by 3 bases and J by 2 bases, with 7 bases of the junction left unmatched. This CDR3 has 15 amino acids. In germline, CDR1 is SNHLY, CDR2 FYNNEI. The CDR3 DNA reads as TGTGCCAGCAGTGATCCCCGACAGGGTACCTACGAGCAGTACTTC. This codes for CASSDPRQGTYEQYF.

The chain links TRBV19 to TRBJ1-1, with TRBD1 matching over 9 bases. CDR1 is LNHDA, CDR2 SQIVND, per germline (reference sequence). The CDR3 is 15 residues long. J lost 0 bases, V lost 8 bases, and 7 bases had no gene match. The CDR3 loop reads CASRGQGLMNTEAFF. DNA of the CDR3: TGTGCCAGTCGGGGACAGGGACTTATGAACACTGAAGCTTTCTTT.

This chain joins TRBV27 and TRBJ2-3, with 10 bases lining up with TRBD2. CDR1 and CDR2 from the germline V gene are MNHEY and SMNVEV (reference sequence). Losses at the gene ends were 2 bases for V and 4 bases for J; bases not matched to a gene: 3. The CDR3 covers 15 residues. DNA of the CDR3: TGTGCCAGCAGTTTAAGCGGGAGGGCCGCAGATACGCAGTATTTT. It is translated as CASSLSGRAADTQYF.

This clonotype was observed many times. CDR3 in amino acids: CASSRGGGGRGLGETQYF. CDR3 nucleotide sequence: TGCGCCAGCAGCCGGGGAGGGGGCGGGAGAGGCTTGGGAGAGACCCAGTACTTC. This rearrangement joins TRBV4-1 to TRBJ2-5; D assignment may be TRBD1 or TRBD2 (7 bases each). There are 18 residues in the CDR3. V was cut by 4 bases and J by 4 bases, with 25 bases left in between. CDR1 is MGHRA, CDR2 YSYEKL, per germline.

This clonotype was counted ten times or more. The V call is TRBV10-3, the J call TRBJ1-1; no definite D call. Germline CDR1 is ENHRY and CDR2 is SYGVKD. CDR3 length equals 14 residues. Trimming pared 2 bases from V and 2 bases from J, leaving 9 bases between. The CDR3 DNA sequence: TGTGCCATCAGTGAGGGAGGGATCAACACTGAAGCTTTCTTT. It codes for CAISEGGINTEAFF.

This clonotype showed up many times. The chain employs TRBV29-1 and TRBJ2-1; 7 nucleotides agree with TRBD2. Looked up from germline, CDR1 is SQVTM and CDR2 is ANQGSEA. The CDR3 runs 16 residues. V trimming: 1 base; J trimming: 0 bases; junction bases outside the gene matches: 6. In DNA form, the CDR3 reads TGCAGCGTTGAAGGTTCTAGCGGAGGCTCCTACAATGAGCAGTTCTTC. The encoded protein is CSVEGSSGGSYNEQFF.

Concerning this clonotype itself: Because it lacks the conserved phenylalanine or tryptophan at the end, this CDR3 is likely a read error. This sequence joins TRBV30 and TRBJ2-6, with 8 bases lining up with TRBD1. Unmatched junction bases numbered 4, after V lost 5 bases and J lost 4 bases. Germline-derived CDR1 and CDR2 are GTSNPN and SVGIG (reference sequence). CDR3 size: 14 residues. CDR3 nucleotide sequence: TGTGCCTGGGCGACAGGGGCCGGGGCCAACGTCCTGACTTTA. Its protein product is CAWATGAGANVLTL.

This clonotype was seen more than once but under ten times. The chain uses TRBV19 and TRBJ1-2, with D perhaps TRBD1 (5 bases). This CDR3 comprises 16 residues. From germline, CDR1 is LNHDA and CDR2 SQIVND (reference sequence). The germline V and J ends were trimmed by 3 bases and 1 base, with 15 bases remaining between them. For the CDR3, the DNA is TGTGCCAGTAGTATTTGGGGCCTGGAGTATAACTATGGCTACACCTTC. It is translated as CASSIWGLEYNYGYTF. The whole variable domain, remainder taken from reference TRBV19 and TRBJ1-2, is DGGITQSPKYLFRKEGQNVTLSCEQNLNHDAMYWYRQDPGQGLRLIYYSQIVNDFQKGDIAEGYSVSREKKESFPLTVTSAQKNPTAFYLCASSIWGLEYNYGYTFGSGTRLTVV.